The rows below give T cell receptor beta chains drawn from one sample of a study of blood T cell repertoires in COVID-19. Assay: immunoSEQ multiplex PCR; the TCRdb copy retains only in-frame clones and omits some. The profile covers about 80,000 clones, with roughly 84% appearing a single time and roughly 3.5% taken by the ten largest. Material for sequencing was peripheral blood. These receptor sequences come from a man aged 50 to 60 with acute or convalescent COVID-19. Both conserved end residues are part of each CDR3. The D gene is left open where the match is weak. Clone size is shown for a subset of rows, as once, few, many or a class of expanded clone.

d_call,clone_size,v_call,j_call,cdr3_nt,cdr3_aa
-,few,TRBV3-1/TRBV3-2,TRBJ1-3,TGTGCCAGCAGTCACCATACTACGGAAGGAAACACCATATATTTT,CASSHHTTEGNTIYF
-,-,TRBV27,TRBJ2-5,TGTGCCAGCAGTTTTCGGGATAGGGTGGAGACCCAGTACTTC,CASSFRDRVETQYF
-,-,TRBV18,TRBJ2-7,TGTGCCAGCTCACCACCGTCCGGTGGCTACGAGCAGTACTTC,CASSPPSGGYEQYF
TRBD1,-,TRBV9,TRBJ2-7,TGTGCCAGCAGCGCCTCAACCGCAACAGGGGGCAGTTCCGAGCAGTACTTC,CASSASTATGGSSEQYF
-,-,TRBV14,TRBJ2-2,TGTGCCAGCAGCTTTATCACCGGGGAGCTGTTTTTT,CASSFITGELFF
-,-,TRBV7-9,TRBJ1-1,TGTGCCAGCAGCTTGAGAGGGACTGAAGCTTTCTTT,CASSLRGTEAFF
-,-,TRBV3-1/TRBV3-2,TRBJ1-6,TGTGCCAGCAGCCAACTACCGGGTCCTTTCACCCTCCACTTT,CASSQLPGPFTLHF
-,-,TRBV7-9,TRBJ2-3,TGTGCCAGCAGCTTAGAGTTGGCGGGTCTGCAGTATTTT,CASSLELAGLQYF
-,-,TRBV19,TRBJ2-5,TGTGCCAGTGCAGGGGCACTACAAGAGACCCAGTACTTC,CASAGALQETQYF
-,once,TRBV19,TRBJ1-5,TGTGCCAGTAAATCCAAGGACTATAGCAATCAGCCCCAGCATTTT,CASKSKDYSNQPQHF
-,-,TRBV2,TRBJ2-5,TGTGCCAGCAGTGATAATAGCCAAGAGACCCAGTACTTC,CASSDNSQETQYF
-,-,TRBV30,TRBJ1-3,TGTGCCTGGAGTGTACTAGGGAACTCTGGAAACACCATATATTTT,CAWSVLGNSGNTIYF
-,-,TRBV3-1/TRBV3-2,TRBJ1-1,TGTGCCAGCAGCCACGGACAGATGAACACTGAAGCTTTCTTT,CASSHGQMNTEAFF
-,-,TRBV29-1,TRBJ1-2,TGCAGCGCCGGAGGGGGCTACACCTTC,CSAGGGYTF
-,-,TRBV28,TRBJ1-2,TGTGCCAGCAGTTTGGGCGGGGGCGATGGGACTAACACCTTC,CASSLGGGDGTNTF
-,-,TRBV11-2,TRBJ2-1,TGTGCCAGCAGCCACCTTCTGGGGGATGAATTACAGGGCAATGAGCAGTTCTTC,CASSHLLGDELQGNEQFF
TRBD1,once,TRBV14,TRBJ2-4,TGTGCCAGCAGCCCTGGACAGGATTACGGAGCCAAAAACATTCAGTACTTC,CASSPGQDYGAKNIQYF
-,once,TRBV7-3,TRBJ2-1,TGTGCCAGCAGCTTAACCTTGGAGTCCTACAATGAGCAGTTCTTC,CASSLTLESYNEQFF
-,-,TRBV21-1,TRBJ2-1,TGTGCCAGCAGCAGAAGCGAAGGGGTCTCCAATGAGCAGTTCTTC,CASSRSEGVSNEQFF
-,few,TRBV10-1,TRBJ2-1,TGCGCCAGCAGCCCCTCCGCCCGGAGAAACAATGAGCAGTTCTTC,CASSPSARRNNEQFF